This paragraph covers one T cell receptor (beta chain) sequence. Antigen specificity is unknown. The sample is drawn from a study of T cell responses to AZD1222 COVID-19 vaccine. Using immunoSEQ multiplex PCR, the repertoire was profiled, and TCRdb retains in-frame clones only, with some absent. There are some 180,000 clones in the sample; around 94% occur only once, and 8% to 13% lies in the top ten. Trimming removed 4 bases from V and 8 bases from J, with 15 bases in between. The CDR3 spans 15 residues. CDR1 is MNHEY, CDR2 SMNVEV, per germline (reference sequence). The study's findings and limits: It was only after the peak T cell response that any repertoires were sampled. Close to half of all spike-specific TCRs reportedly target regions of the variants that are unmutated. Most donors were white British, females outnumbered males, and clonal diversity was possibly underestimated.

V usage is TRBV27 and J usage is TRBJ1-6; D ambiguous. This TCR was sampled from an adult in good health. This material consisted of peripheral blood, taken on day 0 of AZD1222 vaccination. In DNA form, the CDR3 reads TGTGCCAGCAGTTCCCCCCCGGGTACCGATTCACCCCTCCACTTT. It codes for CASSSPPGTDSPLHF.